What follows describes a single T cell receptor beta chain. This sample stems from a study of T cell changes during pregnancy in multiple sclerosis. Trimming stripped 1 base from V and 5 bases from J, with 11 bases between. This CDR3 has 13 residues. CDR1 is GTSNPN and CDR2 is SVGIG in the germline V gene (reference sequence). TCRdb keeps only in-frame clones here, not all; method: immunoSEQ multiplex PCR. The sample lists roughly 100,000 clones, about 91% occurring once. The source is a female donor with multiple sclerosis, enrolled in a pregnancy study. Material: peripheral blood, obtained in the second trimester of pregnancy. The chain combines TRBV30 with TRBJ2-5; perhaps TRBD2 as D (5 bases). The CDR3 DNA reads as TGTGCCTGGAGTGCCGGACTGGCGGAGACCCAGTACTTC. It codes for CAWSAGLAETQYF.